The 32 T cell receptor beta chains below come from one sample, sequenced in a study of T cell repertoires in cytomegalovirus infection. TCRdb re-called the reads through MiXCR, storing one row per CDR3 protein. The table has 450,000 to 550,000 distinct CDR3 sequences, 15% to 20% seen once. The sample comprised CD8+ T cells from PBMCs. These receptors were collected from a human donor in good health (CMV status not recorded). Some clones in this sample may be carry-over from other donors' samples.

The rearrangement links TRBV20-1 to TRBJ2-3; a weak D match, TRBD2 (5 bases). Trimming left V 0 bases short and J 3 bases short, with 16 bases between. CDR1 and CDR2 from the germline V gene are DFQATT and SNEGSKA (reference sequence). This CDR3 contains 16 residues. CDR3 amino acids: CSARDRELQRTDTQYF. The CDR3 DNA is TGCAGTGCTAGAGATCGGGAACTACAGAGGACAGATACGCAGTATTTT.

The sample holds many counts of this clonotype. The V call is TRBV7-3, the J call TRBJ2-1, with D hard to call. CDR3 length: 13 residues. Trimming removed 5 bases from V and 9 bases from J, with 14 bases in between. Germline CDR1 is SGHTA and CDR2 is FQGTGA. The CDR3 DNA sequence: TGTGCCAGCAGCAGAGAACAGACCACTGAGCAGTTCTTC. Its translation: CASSREQTTEQFF. The variable domain in full, completed from reference TRBV7-3 and TRBJ2-1, reads GAGVSQTPSNKVTEKGKYVELRCDPISGHTALYWYRQSLGQGPEFLIYFQGTGAADDSGLPNDRFFAVRPEGSVSTLKIQRTERGDSAVYLCASSREQTTEQFFGPGTRLTVL.

V and J are TRBV27 and TRBJ2-3, with D possibly matching TRBD2 (6 bases). This CDR3 has 10 residues. Trimming took off 10 bases at V and 5 bases at J, with 7 bases between the two ends. Germline lookup yields CDR1 MNHEY and CDR2 SMNVEV (reference sequence). The CDR3 sequence: CATGGDTQYF. CDR3 sequence (DNA): TGTGCCACCGGGGGAGATACGCAGTATTTT.

This clonotype was detected ten times or more. The V call is TRBV7-2, the J call TRBJ1-4, with a weak D call TRBD1 (6 bases). CDR1 is SGHTA, CDR2 FQGNSA, per germline. The CDR3 consists of 14 residues. V was cut by 5 bases and J by 6 bases, with 13 bases left in between. CDR3 sequence: CASSLYRTDEKLFF. CDR3 sequence (DNA): TGTGCCAGCAGCCTATACCGGACAGATGAAAAACTGTTTTTT.

This clonotype was picked up many times. This chain connects TRBV6-2 or TRBV6-3 to TRBJ2-5; 11 bases are a match to TRBD2. Germline loops: CDR1 MNHEY, CDR2 SVGEGT. After removal of 6 bases from V and 1 base from J, the junction contained 10 bases not matched to a gene. This CDR3 is built from 17 residues. In nucleotides, the CDR3 is TGTGCCAGCAGGGGACTAGCGGCCCCTCCGGTCCAAGAGACCCAGTACTTC. This sequence encodes CASRGLAAPPVQETQYF.

The chain joins TRBV10-3 to TRBJ2-3; 14 bases fit TRBD2. The V segment lost 8 bases and the J segment 4 bases; nucleotides outside the gene matches: 11. The CDR3 contains 17 residues. CDR1 is ENHRY and CDR2 is SYGVKD in the germline V gene. The CDR3 nucleotides are TGTGCCATCGGTCCCGGGACTAGCGGGAGAGTGGCAGATACGCAGTATTTT. It translates to CAIGPGTSGRVADTQYF.

This clonotype was counted ten times or more. This chain joins TRBV7-8 and TRBJ1-1; 11 bases match TRBD1. The junction had 8 bases not matched to a gene; V was cut back by 4 bases and J by 1 base. CDR1 SGHVS and CDR2 FQNEAQ come from the germline V gene. The length of the CDR3 is 17 residues. For the CDR3, the DNA is TGTGCCAGCAGCTGGGACAGGGGGTATCCCCCGAACACTGAAGCTTTCTTT. It translates to CASSWDRGYPPNTEAFF.

This clonotype was seen only a few times. The chain uses TRBV5-1 and TRBJ2-1; the match to TRBD1 covers 8 bases. The CDR3 spans 16 residues. The V and J ends lost 2 bases and 2 bases, in that order; junction bases with no gene match: 6. Germline assignment: CDR1 SGHRS and CDR2 YFSETQ. In DNA, the CDR3 is TGCGCCAGCAGCTTCGGAGACAGGGGAGCCTACAATGAGCAGTTCTTC. Translated: CASSFGDRGAYNEQFF.

The table lists this clonotype with a few counts. V and J are TRBV10-2 and TRBJ1-5, with D unresolved. Germline assignment: CDR1 WSHSY and CDR2 SAAADI. The CDR3 is made up of 12 amino acids. The V end lost 0 bases, the J end lost 6 bases, and 3 bases lay between the germline ends. CDR3 residues: CASSESGQPQHF. The CDR3 nucleotides are TGCGCCAGCAGTGAGTCTGGTCAGCCCCAGCATTTT.

In the case of this clonotype: A junction boundary mismatches the germline segment, possibly from a read error. The chain employs TRBV12-3 or TRBV12-4 and TRBJ1-1; no clear D gene. This CDR3 is built from 14 residues. CDR3 sequence: CANSLKMGGTEAFF. DNA for the CDR3: TGTGCCAACAGTTTAAAAATGGGAGGCACTGAAGCTTTCTTT.

This clonotype was recorded many times. This chain uses TRBV9 with TRBJ2-1, with TRBD2 matching over 8 bases. CDR3 length: 18 amino acids. Losses at the gene ends were 4 bases for V and 2 bases for J; bases not matched to a gene: 14. CDR1 SGDLS and CDR2 YYNGEE come from the germline V gene. In DNA, the CDR3 is TGTGCCAGCAGCCACCGGCGGGAGGCCAGCAAGACCTACAATGAGCAGTTCTTC. Translation: CASSHRREASKTYNEQFF.

This clonotype was found many times. The J gene is TRBJ1-1, the V gene TRBV7-9, with 9 bases aligning to TRBD1. The trim removed 6 bases at V and 4 bases at J, leaving 6 bases unmatched. The CDR3 is 14 amino acids. The germline V gene has CDR1 SEHNR and CDR2 FQNEAQ (reference sequence). The CDR3 region is CASRPRQGGTEAFF. CDR3 coding DNA: TGTGCCAGCAGACCGAGACAGGGGGGCACTGAAGCTTTCTTT. The full variable domain, its missing parts supplied by reference TRBV7-9 and TRBJ1-1, is DTGVSQNPRHKITKRGQNVTFRCDPISEHNRLYWYRQTLGQGPEFLTYFQNEAQLEKSRLLSDRFSAERPKGSFSTLEIQRTEQGDSAMYLCASRPRQGGTEAFFGQGTRLTVV.

For this clonotype: This may stem from a read error, because a much larger clone lies one nucleotide away. The chain joins TRBV7-3 to TRBJ2-2; no clear D gene. From germline, CDR1 is SGHTA and CDR2 FQGTGA. V was shortened by 1 base and J by 5 bases, with 5 bases between the two germline ends. This CDR3 comprises 13 residues. The CDR3 region has the DNA TGTGCCAGCAGCTTAATAGTGACCGGGGAGCTGTTTTTT. Amino acids: CASSLIVTGELFF.

This clonotype was observed at least ten times. The rearrangement links TRBV27 to TRBJ2-7; 7 positions agree with TRBD2. V was clipped by 2 bases and J by 5 bases; unmatched bases: 3. The CDR3 spans 13 residues. The germline V gene encodes CDR1 MNHEY and CDR2 SMNVEV (reference sequence). The CDR3 DNA sequence: TGTGCCAGCAGTTTACGGCTAGCGGACGAGCAGTACTTC. Translating it yields CASSLRLADEQYF.

The chain employs TRBV19 and TRBJ1-2; D remains ambiguous. The germline V gene encodes CDR1 LNHDA and CDR2 SQIVND (reference sequence). Trimming pared 3 bases from V and 1 base from J, leaving 9 bases between. The CDR3 spans 14 residues. CDR3 sequence reads: CASSIGVNNYGYTF. The CDR3 DNA is TGTGCCAGTAGTATCGGGGTAAATAACTATGGCTACACCTTC.

In this sample, this clonotype turned up a few times. The chain couples TRBV19 to TRBJ2-3; possibly TRBD1 or TRBD2 for D (5 bases each). Trimming removed 9 bases from V and 6 bases from J, with 13 bases in between. The CDR3 contains 12 residues. The germline gives CDR1 LNHDA, CDR2 SQIVND (reference sequence). The CDR3 is CASWDPTDTQYF. CDR3 DNA sequence: TGTGCCAGCTGGGACCCCACTGATACGCAGTATTTT.

This clonotype has a handful of counts. The chain combines TRBV12-3 or TRBV12-4 with TRBJ1-5; a possible D gene is TRBD1 (5 bases). CDR3 size: 15 residues. V lost 7 bases, J lost 0 bases, and 13 bases lay in between. The CDR3 sequence is CASTWDVYSNQPQHF. CDR3 in DNA: TGTGCCAGCACCTGGGACGTTTATAGCAATCAGCCCCAGCATTTT.

The chain uses TRBV9 and TRBJ2-3; D gene unclear. The CDR3 length is 13 residues. V lost 4 bases to trimming and J lost 0 bases, with 6 bases between them. The V gene's germline CDR1 is SGDLS and CDR2 YYNGEE. CDR3 coding DNA: TGTGCCAGCAGCACTCAGAGCACAGATACGCAGTATTTT. Amino acid sequence: CASSTQSTDTQYF.

This clonotype was recorded at least ten times. The chain joins TRBV6-1 to TRBJ2-1; weak D call: TRBD1 (6 bases). The CDR3 runs to 15 residues. The germline gives CDR1 MNHNS, CDR2 SASEGT. V lost 1 base and J lost 2, with 9 bases in between. As DNA, the CDR3 is TGTGCCAGCAGTGAAGACAGGGTGGCCTACAATGAGCAGTTCTTC. It yields the protein CASSEDRVAYNEQFF.

This clonotype was seen only a few times. The chain carries TRBV7-9 and TRBJ1-5; D perhaps matches TRBD1 (5 bases). This CDR3 contains 14 residues. CDR1 and CDR2 (germline): SEHNR, FQNEAQ (reference sequence). Trimming took off 2 bases at V and 5 bases at J, with 10 bases between the two ends. The CDR3 protein is CASSLPGGDQPQHF. The CDR3, as DNA: TGTGCCAGCAGCTTACCCGGGGGAGATCAGCCCCAGCATTTT.

This clonotype was seen repeatedly, ten times or more. The chain recombines TRBV20-1 with TRBJ1-2; the match to TRBD1 covers 8 bases. The V and J ends lost 0 bases and 7 bases, in that order; junction bases with no gene match: 7. Germline values: CDR1 DFQATT, CDR2 SNEGSKA (reference sequence). This CDR3 region has 14 residues. Here the CDR3 reads CSARDTDRASGYTF. CDR3 sequence (DNA): TGCAGTGCTAGAGATACGGACAGGGCCAGTGGCTACACCTTC.

This clonotype was observed at least ten times. V is TRBV6-8 and J is TRBJ1-1; a weak D match, TRBD1 (5 bases). The V gene lost 3 bases and the J gene lost 0 bases, with 11 bases spanning the gap. CDR1 and CDR2 (germline): MNHGY, SAAAGT. The length of the CDR3 is 15 residues. DNA for the CDR3: TGTGCCAGCAGTTATTATCAGGGAATGAACACTGAAGCTTTCTTT. Residues: CASSYYQGMNTEAFF.

This clonotype has ten or more counts. The chain recombines TRBV29-1 with TRBJ1-1, with TRBD1 as a possible D gene (6 bases). This CDR3 is 13 amino acids long. Germline assignment: CDR1 SQVTM and CDR2 ANQGSEA. Trimming removed 6 bases at V and 4 bases at J, with 15 bases between. The CDR3 DNA sequence: TGCAGCGTGACCGGGACACCTACCACTGAAGCTTTCTTT. It specifies CSVTGTPTTEAFF.

In its sample, this clonotype was seen many times. This chain joins TRBV6-5 and TRBJ1-6; possible D gene TRBD1, 5 bases. Germline V gene lookup returns CDR1 MNHEY and CDR2 SVGAGI. This CDR3 contains 15 residues. Trimming took off 0 bases at V and 7 bases at J, with 10 bases between the two ends. The CDR3 sequence is CASSYSDSSNSPLHF. As DNA, the CDR3 is TGTGCCAGCAGTTACTCAGACAGCTCCAATTCACCCCTCCACTTT.

The rearrangement joins TRBV18 to TRBJ2-1; TRBD2 matches at 8 bases. Germline CDR1 reads KGHSH; CDR2 reads LQKENI. The J segment lost 8 bases and the V segment lost 3 bases, leaving 12 bases of the junction unmatched. This CDR3 contains 16 residues. The CDR3 DNA sequence: TGTGCCAGCTCACCTCTTCCCGCCGGGAGGGTCGATGAGCAGTTCTTC. This gives the protein CASSPLPAGRVDEQFF.

This clonotype has ten or more counts. The chain combines TRBV6-1 with TRBJ2-7, with 8 positions matching TRBD1. V was clipped by 7 bases and J by 3 bases; unmatched bases: 8. CDR3 length: 14 amino acids. Looked up from germline, CDR1 is MNHNS and CDR2 is SASEGT. CDR3 region: CASIQDRVHYEQYF. In DNA form, the CDR3 reads TGTGCCAGCATACAGGACAGGGTCCACTACGAGCAGTACTTC.

A few counts support this clonotype. The chain carries TRBV6-5 and TRBJ2-2, with D perhaps matching TRBD1 or TRBD2 (5 bases each). Trimming took off 0 bases at V and 0 bases at J, with 17 bases between the two ends. Germline lookup yields CDR1 MNHEY and CDR2 SVGAGI. CDR3 length equals 19 residues. The CDR3 is CASSYSEGRTTANTGELFF. The CDR3 nucleotides are TGTGCCAGCAGTTACTCCGAGGGAAGGACAACCGCGAACACCGGGGAGCTGTTTTTT.

This clonotype was found many times. The CDR3 bases are TGTGCCACCATCGGAGGCGGGTCTGACCAAGAGACCCAGTACTTC. Its protein is CATIGGGSDQETQYF. V and J are TRBV6-1 and TRBJ2-5, with a weak D call TRBD2 (5 bases). Per germline, CDR1 MNHNS and CDR2 SASEGT. Deletions cut 10 bases from V and 0 bases from J, with 18 bases between. CDR3 length: 15 amino acids.

This clonotype came up many times. The chain couples TRBV11-2 to TRBJ1-6; 7 bases are a match to TRBD1. V trimming: 5 bases; J trimming: 2 bases; junction bases outside the gene matches: 6. Per germline, CDR1 SGHAT and CDR2 FQNNGV. CDR3 size: 16 residues. This CDR3 is CASSPGQPTYNSPLHF. The CDR3 DNA is TGTGCCAGCAGCCCGGGACAGCCTACCTATAATTCACCCCTCCACTTT.

This clonotype appeared many times. This chain joins TRBV6-2 or TRBV6-3 and TRBJ2-7, with D perhaps TRBD2 (5 bases). Germline values: CDR1 MNHEY, CDR2 SVGEGT. The CDR3 sequence is 14 residues long. Trimming removed 4 bases at V and 1 base at J, with 11 bases between. CDR3 bases: TGTGCCAGCAGTTCGGGGTGGGGATCCTACGAGCAGTACTTC. Amino acid sequence: CASSSGWGSYEQYF.

This clonotype was counted between two and nine times. CDR3 DNA: TGCAGCGTCCTCGGGACTAGCGGGACCTACGAGCAGTACTTC. As protein: CSVLGTSGTYEQYF. The chain combines TRBV29-1 with TRBJ2-7; TRBD2 matches 13 bases. The length of the CDR3 is 14 residues. J gave up 2 bases and V 6 bases, and 4 bases lay outside the gene matches. Germline CDR1 and CDR2: SQVTM and ANQGSEA.

This clonotype was observed a few times. This chain links TRBV5-4 with TRBJ2-5, with 9 bases aligning to TRBD1. CDR1 SGHNT and CDR2 YYREEE come from the germline V gene (reference sequence). The CDR3 contains 14 residues. With 0 bases clipped from V and 5 bases from J, the junction kept 2 bases outside the gene matches. CDR3 DNA: TGTGCCAGCAGCTTGGGGACAGGGGACGAGACCCAGTACTTC. Its translation is CASSLGTGDETQYF.